Presented here are 5 T cell receptor beta chains from one specimen sequenced in a study of PD-1 blockade in classical Hodgkin lymphoma. The repertoire was sequenced with immunoSEQ multiplex PCR; TCRdb's copy has only in-frame clones and lacks some. This sample has tens of thousands of clones, with around 90% found just once. Time point: cycle 4 day 1 (C4D1), after more than 5 weeks of nivolumab. In every patient, relapse followed autologous stem cell transplantation, while exposure to brentuximab vedotin differed. Magnetic negative selection served to purify CD4+ T cells out of PBMCs that had been thawed. Sequences were derived from CD4+ T cells from blood, sampled before the fourth cycle of nivolumab. All receptors come from a human donor with classical Hodgkin lymphoma.

This sequence joins TRBV6-5 and TRBJ1-1; TRBD1 might be the D (6 bases). This CDR3 contains 13 residues. CDR1 is MNHEY and CDR2 is SVGAGI in the germline V gene. V lost 0 bases to trimming and J lost 9 bases, with 11 bases between them. CDR3 bases: TGTGCCAGCAGTTACTCCCGGGGACAACAAGCTTTCTTT. Protein sequence: CASSYSRGQQAFF.

As DNA, the CDR3 is TGTGCCAGCAGCCTATTGGGACTAGCGGGAGATCTTAGTACAGATACGCAGTATTTT. Its protein is CASSLLGLAGDLSTDTQYF. The chain uses TRBV9 and TRBJ2-3; the match to TRBD2 covers 14 bases. CDR3 length equals 19 residues. Germline loops: CDR1 SGDLS, CDR2 YYNGEE. Germline trimming cut 4 bases from V and 3 bases from J; bases unmatched to any gene: 13.

V and J are TRBV6-1 and TRBJ2-7; weak D call: TRBD2 (5 bases). The CDR3 totals 12 residues. V gave up 4 bases and J gave up 7 bases, with 11 bases separating them. Germline CDR1 is MNHNS and CDR2 is SASEGT. The CDR3 protein is CASSVHGEEQYF. The CDR3 nucleotides are TGTGCCAGCAGTGTTCACGGGGAGGAGCAGTACTTC.

The V and J genes are TRBV19 and TRBJ2-5, with D perhaps TRBD1 or TRBD2 (6 bases each). Per germline, CDR1 LNHDA and CDR2 SQIVND (reference sequence). Between the trimmed V and J ends, which lost 5 bases and 4 bases, there was a span of 17 bases. The CDR3 length is 15 residues. Here the CDR3 reads CASSLPGRGGETQYF. The CDR3 nucleotides are TGTGCCAGTAGTCTGCCTGGCAGGGGAGGAGAGACCCAGTACTTC.

This clone has a handful of counts. V usage is TRBV6-1 and J usage is TRBJ2-1; D remains ambiguous. The CDR3 runs 12 residues. Between the trimmed V and J ends, which lost 5 bases and 3 bases, there was a span of 5 bases. Germline lookup yields CDR1 MNHNS and CDR2 SASEGT. The CDR3 protein is CASSQNYNEQFF. CDR3 bases: TGTGCCAGCAGTCAAAACTACAATGAGCAGTTCTTC.